The entry below gives a single TCR beta chain sequence along with its context. The CDR3 has 13 amino acids. CDR1 and CDR2 from the germline V gene are SEHNR and FQNEAQ (reference sequence). Trimming pared 5 bases from V and 8 bases from J, leaving 15 bases between. Using genomic DNA as the template, TCR beta VDJ and CDR3 profiling was carried out. TCRdb re-called the reads through MiXCR, storing one row per CDR3 protein. Altogether 40,000 to 50,000 distinct CDR3 sequences are present, about two thirds being singletons, with the ten largest covering around 36%. The data stem from a study of CD8+CD57+ T cells in acquired aplastic anemia.

Sequenced input: sorted CD4+, CD8+, or CD8+CD57+ T cells (not recorded which) from PBMCs. The clonotype originates from a human donor in good health, serving as a control. The chain carries TRBV7-9 and TRBJ1-1; possible D gene TRBD1, 5 bases. CDR3 loop: CASSPGGTIEAFF. DNA of the CDR3: TGTGCCAGCAGCCCTGGAGGGACGATAGAAGCTTTCTTT.